This is a list of T cell receptor beta chains from one sample in a study of blood T cells in healthy people across ages. Using its own MiXCR run on the 5' RACE reads, TCRdb lists one record per CDR3 protein. The sample yields 450,000 to 650,000 distinct CDR3 sequences, less than 25% seen once. This sample also belongs to another study, concerning T cells of mothers and their children.

The material sequenced was blood. All receptors come from a boy aged 5-17 years in good health. The CDR3 runs from the conserved cysteine through the conserved F or W. D genes are given only for firm matches. Where a row states a size, it is once, few, many or the class of an expanded clone; other rows omit it.

>TRBJ2-3|TRBV5-1|TRBD1|14|few
CASSPGQVRDTQYF
TGCGCCAGCAGCCCAGGACAGGTTCGGGATACGCAGTATTTT
>TRBJ1-1|TRBV5-1|-|14|few
CASSVDRGNTGASF
TGCGCCAGCAGCGTGGACAGAGGGAACACTGGAGCTTCCTTT
>TRBJ1-1|TRBV12-3/TRBV12-4|-|14|-
CASTLDGTNTEAFF
TGTGCCAGCACCCTGGACGGGACGAACACTGAAGCTTTCTTT
>TRBJ2-3|TRBV6-5|-|12|-
CASKSTGNMQYF
TGTGCCAGCAAATCGACCGGGAACATGCAGTATTTT
>TRBJ1-4|TRBV20-1|-|13|-
CSAISAPHEKLFF
TGCAGTGCCATATCGGCCCCCCATGAAAAACTGTTTTTT
>TRBJ2-5|TRBV7-9|TRBD2|17|few
CASSLERHSGAKETQYF
TGTGCCAGCAGCTTAGAGCGGCATAGCGGGGCGAAGGAGACCCAGTACTTC
>TRBJ2-5|TRBV9|TRBD1|14|few
CASSEGTVQETQYF
TGTGCCAGCAGCGAGGGGACAGTGCAAGAGACCCAGTACTTC
>TRBJ2-5|TRBV5-1|TRBD1|14|-
CASSLGGQGETQYF
TGCGCCAGCAGCTTGGGAGGACAGGGAGAGACCCAGTACTTC
>TRBJ2-5|TRBV20-1|TRBD2|14|few
CSALLAGGPETQYF
TGCAGTGCCTTACTAGCGGGGGGGCCCGAGACCCAGTACTTC
>TRBJ2-3|TRBV3-1|TRBD2|18|few
CASSQAPGLAGSTDTQYF
TGTGCCAGCAGCCAAGCGCCGGGACTAGCGGGCAGCACAGATACGCAGTATTTT